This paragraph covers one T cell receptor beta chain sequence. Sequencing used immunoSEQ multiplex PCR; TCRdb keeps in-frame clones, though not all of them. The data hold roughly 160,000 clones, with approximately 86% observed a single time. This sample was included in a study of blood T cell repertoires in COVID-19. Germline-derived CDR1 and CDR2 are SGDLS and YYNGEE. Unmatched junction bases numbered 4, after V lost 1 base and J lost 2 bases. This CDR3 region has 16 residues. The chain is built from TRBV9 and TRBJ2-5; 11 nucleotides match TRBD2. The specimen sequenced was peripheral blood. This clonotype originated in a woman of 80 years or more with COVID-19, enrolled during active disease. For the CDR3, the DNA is TGTGCCAGCAGCGTATTCACTAGCGGGGGTCAAGAGACCCAGTACTTC. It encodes CASSVFTSGGQETQYF.